Presented here are 6 T cell receptor beta chains from one specimen sequenced in a study of cytomegalovirus exposure and HLA in healthy donors. Researchers ran the PCR with 60 Vbeta and 13 Jbeta primers. Produced via immunoSEQ multiplex PCR; TCRdb's table is partial and in-frame only. The repertoire includes 150,000 to 200,000 clones, more than 65% of them detected once, and around 6.1% sits in the top ten. Sequencing used PBMCs. The receptors originated from a woman aged 25 to 39 in good health and CMV-seropositive.

The V call is TRBV19, the J call TRBJ1-1; 9 bases are shared with TRBD1. The CDR3 has 14 amino acids. V lost 5 bases to trimming and J lost 5 bases; unmatched junction nucleotides: 6. CDR1 LNHDA and CDR2 SQIVND come from the germline V gene (reference sequence). This chain's CDR3 is CASSFRQGETEAFF. The CDR3 DNA is TGTGCCAGTAGTTTTCGACAGGGGGAGACTGAAGCTTTCTTT.

V and J are TRBV27 and TRBJ2-2, with a weak D call TRBD1 (5 bases). Trimming shortened V by 5 bases and J by 4 bases, and 8 bases separated the two germline ends. CDR3 size: 13 residues. Per the germline V gene, CDR1 is MNHEY and CDR2 is SMNVEV (reference sequence). CDR3 loop: CASSDDSTGELFF. The CDR3 bases are TGTGCCAGCAGTGATGACAGCACCGGGGAGCTGTTTTTT.

This chain joins TRBV28 and TRBJ2-3; D is ambiguous. The CDR3 consists of 13 residues. Per germline, CDR1 MDHEN and CDR2 SYDVKM. V gave up 4 bases and J gave up 5 bases, with 10 bases separating them. In nucleotides, the CDR3 is TGTGCCAGCAGTTCCGGAGTCGGAGATACGCAGTATTTT. Amino acids: CASSSGVGDTQYF.

The chain has TRBV27 and TRBJ1-6; 8 bases are a match to TRBD1. The germline CDR1 and CDR2 sequences are MNHEY and SMNVEV (reference sequence). CDR3 length equals 13 residues. Unmatched junction bases numbered 10, after V lost 8 bases and J lost 13 bases. CDR3 nucleotides: TGTGCCAGCGGAATCAGGGGGCTCGACCCCCTCCACTTT. It is translated as CASGIRGLDPLHF.

The V and J genes are TRBV5-6 and TRBJ1-1; tentatively, D is TRBD1 (5 bases). The CDR3 extends over 15 amino acids. CDR1 is SGHDT, CDR2 YYEEEE, per germline. Trimming shortened V by 4 bases and J by 0 bases, and 13 bases separated the two germline ends. This CDR3 reads CASSPPGPVNTEAFF. In DNA form, the CDR3 reads TGTGCCAGCAGCCCCCCAGGGCCCGTGAACACTGAAGCTTTCTTT.

The chain uses TRBV11-2 and TRBJ2-1, with D perhaps matching TRBD2 (6 bases). V lost 0 bases to trimming and J lost 3 bases, with 21 bases between them. The germline V gene encodes CDR1 SGHAT and CDR2 FQNNGV. The CDR3 has 19 residues. The CDR3 reads CASSLDSRFSSAFYNEQFF. CDR3 bases: TGTGCCAGCAGCTTAGATAGTCGGTTTTCTAGCGCGTTCTACAATGAGCAGTTCTTC. Together with reference TRBV11-2 and TRBJ2-1, the CDR3 gives the full variable domain: EAGVAQSPRYKIIEKRQSVAFWCNPISGHATLYWYQQILGQGPKLLIQFQNNGVVDDSQLPKDRFSAERLKGVDSTLKIQPAKLEDSAVYLCASSLDSRFSSAFYNEQFFGPGTRLTVL.